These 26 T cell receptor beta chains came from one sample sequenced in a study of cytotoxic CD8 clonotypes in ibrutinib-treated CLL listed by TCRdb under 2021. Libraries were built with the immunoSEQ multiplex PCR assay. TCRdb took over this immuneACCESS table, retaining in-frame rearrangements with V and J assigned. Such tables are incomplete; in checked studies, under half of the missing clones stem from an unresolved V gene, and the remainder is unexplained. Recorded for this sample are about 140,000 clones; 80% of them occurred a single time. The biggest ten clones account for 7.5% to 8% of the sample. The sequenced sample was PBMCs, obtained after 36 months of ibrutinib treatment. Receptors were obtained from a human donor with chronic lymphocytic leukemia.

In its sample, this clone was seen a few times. The CDR3 reads CASSRDGGNQPQHF. In nucleotides, the CDR3 is TGTGCCAGCAGCCGGGACGGGGGCAATCAGCCCCAGCATTTT. This chain uses TRBV7-9 with TRBJ1-5, with D possibly TRBD1 on 5 matching bases. Germline V gene lookup returns CDR1 SEHNR and CDR2 FQNEAQ (reference sequence). The CDR3 spans 14 residues. V dropped 5 bases and J dropped 2 bases, with 10 bases sitting between them.

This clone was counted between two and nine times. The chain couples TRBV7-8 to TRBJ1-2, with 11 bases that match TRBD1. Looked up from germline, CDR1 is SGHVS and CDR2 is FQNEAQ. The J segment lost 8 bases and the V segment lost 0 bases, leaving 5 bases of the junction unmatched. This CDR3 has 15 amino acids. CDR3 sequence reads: CASSLAGTGGSGYTF. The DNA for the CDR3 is TGTGCCAGCAGCTTAGCTGGGACAGGGGGATCCGGCTACACCTTC.

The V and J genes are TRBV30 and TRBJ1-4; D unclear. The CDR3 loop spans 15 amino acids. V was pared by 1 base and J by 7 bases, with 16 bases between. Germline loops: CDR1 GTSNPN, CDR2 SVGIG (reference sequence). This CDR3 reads CAWSAIGEPGEKLFF. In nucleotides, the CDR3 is TGTGCCTGGAGTGCAATTGGAGAACCGGGTGAAAAACTGTTTTTT.

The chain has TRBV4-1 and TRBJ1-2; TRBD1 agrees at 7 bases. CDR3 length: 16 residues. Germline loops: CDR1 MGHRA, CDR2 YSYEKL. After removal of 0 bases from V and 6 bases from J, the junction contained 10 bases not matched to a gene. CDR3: CASSQDWAGGRNGYTF. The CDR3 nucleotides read TGCGCCAGCAGCCAAGATTGGGCAGGGGGTCGCAATGGCTACACCTTC.

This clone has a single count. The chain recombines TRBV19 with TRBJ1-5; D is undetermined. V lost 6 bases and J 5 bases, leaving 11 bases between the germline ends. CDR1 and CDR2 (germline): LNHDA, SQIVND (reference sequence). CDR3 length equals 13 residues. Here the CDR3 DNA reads TGTGCCAGTAGCCCGGGAATTTATCAGCCCCAGCATTTT. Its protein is CASSPGIYQPQHF.

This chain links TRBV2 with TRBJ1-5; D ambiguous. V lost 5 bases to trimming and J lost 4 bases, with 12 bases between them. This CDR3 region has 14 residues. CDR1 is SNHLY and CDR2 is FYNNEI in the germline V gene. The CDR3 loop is CASSPPMGNQPQHF. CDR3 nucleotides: TGTGCCAGCAGTCCCCCGATGGGTAATCAGCCCCAGCATTTT.

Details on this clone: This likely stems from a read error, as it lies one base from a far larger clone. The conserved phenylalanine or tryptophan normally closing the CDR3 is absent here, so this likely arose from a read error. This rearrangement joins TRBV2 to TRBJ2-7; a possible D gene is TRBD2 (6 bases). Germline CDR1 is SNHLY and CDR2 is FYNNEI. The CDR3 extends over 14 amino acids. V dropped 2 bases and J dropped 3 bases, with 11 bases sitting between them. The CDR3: CASSEYGGVYEQYL. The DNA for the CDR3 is TGTGCCAGCAGTGAATATGGCGGGGTCTACGAGCAGTACCTC.

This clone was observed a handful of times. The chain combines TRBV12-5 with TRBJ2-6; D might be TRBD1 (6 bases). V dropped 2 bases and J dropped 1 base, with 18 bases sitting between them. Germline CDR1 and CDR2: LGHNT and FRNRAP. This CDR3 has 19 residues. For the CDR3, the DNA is TGTGCTAGTGGTTTGAAGGGAGACAGGCGGCCGTCTGGGGCCAACGTCCTGACTTTC. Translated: CASGLKGDRRPSGANVLTF.

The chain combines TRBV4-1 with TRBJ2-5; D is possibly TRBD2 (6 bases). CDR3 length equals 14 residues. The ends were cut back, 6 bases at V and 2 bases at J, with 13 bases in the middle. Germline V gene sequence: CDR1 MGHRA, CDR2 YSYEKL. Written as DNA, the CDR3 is TGCGCCAGCAGTCCGGGACTCCGTCAAGAGACCCAGTACTTC. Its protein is CASSPGLRQETQYF.

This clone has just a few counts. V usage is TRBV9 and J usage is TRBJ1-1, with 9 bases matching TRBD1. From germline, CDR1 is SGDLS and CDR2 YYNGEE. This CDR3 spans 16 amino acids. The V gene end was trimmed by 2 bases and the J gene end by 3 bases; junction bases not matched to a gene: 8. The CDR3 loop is CASSVGTGFMDTEAFF. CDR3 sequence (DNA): TGTGCCAGCAGCGTCGGGACAGGGTTTATGGACACTGAAGCTTTCTTT. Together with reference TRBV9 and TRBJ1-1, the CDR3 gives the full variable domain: DSGVTQTPKHLITATGQRVTLRCSPRSGDLSVYWYQQSLDQGLQFLIQYYNGEERAKGNILERFSAQQFPDLHSELNLSSLELGDSALYFCASSVGTGFMDTEAFFGQGTRLTVV.

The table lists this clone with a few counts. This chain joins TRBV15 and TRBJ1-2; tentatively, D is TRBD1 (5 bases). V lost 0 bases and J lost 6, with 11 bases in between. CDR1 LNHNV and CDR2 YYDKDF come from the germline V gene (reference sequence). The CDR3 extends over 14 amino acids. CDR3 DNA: TGTGCCACCAGCAGAGATCCCGACAGCGATGGCTACACCTTC. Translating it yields CATSRDPDSDGYTF.

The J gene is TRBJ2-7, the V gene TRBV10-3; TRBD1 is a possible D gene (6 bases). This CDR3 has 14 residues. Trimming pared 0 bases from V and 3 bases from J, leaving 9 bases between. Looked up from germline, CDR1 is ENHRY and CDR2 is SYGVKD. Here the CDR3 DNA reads TGTGCCATCAGTGAGTCGGACAGCGACTACGAGCAGTACTTC. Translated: CAISESDSDYEQYF.

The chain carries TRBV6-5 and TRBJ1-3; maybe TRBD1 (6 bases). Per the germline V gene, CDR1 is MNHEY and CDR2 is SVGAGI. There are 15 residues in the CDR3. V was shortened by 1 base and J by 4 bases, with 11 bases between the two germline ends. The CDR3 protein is CASSYYGTPGNTIYF. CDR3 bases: TGTGCCAGCAGTTACTACGGGACACCCGGAAACACCATATATTTT.

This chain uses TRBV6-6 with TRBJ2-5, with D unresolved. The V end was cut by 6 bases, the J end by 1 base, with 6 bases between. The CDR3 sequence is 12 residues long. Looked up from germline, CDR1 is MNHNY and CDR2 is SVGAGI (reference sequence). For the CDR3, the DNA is TGTGCCAGCAGACCAGCCCAAGAGACCCAGTACTTC. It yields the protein CASRPAQETQYF.

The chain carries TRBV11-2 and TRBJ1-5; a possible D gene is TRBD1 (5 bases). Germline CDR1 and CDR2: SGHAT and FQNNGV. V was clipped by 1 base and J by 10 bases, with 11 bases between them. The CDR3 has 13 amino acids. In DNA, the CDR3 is TGTGCCAGCAGCTTAGTTCCGGACACCCCCCAGCATTTT. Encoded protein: CASSLVPDTPQHF.

The chain's CDR3 is CASSRTSGYYEQYF. CDR3 nucleotides: TGTGCCAGCAGCAGGACTAGCGGGTACTACGAGCAGTACTTC. The rearrangement links TRBV21-1 to TRBJ2-7; the table's D call TRBD2 went unverified against the DNA. TRBV21-1 counts as a pseudogene. The CDR3 runs 14 residues.

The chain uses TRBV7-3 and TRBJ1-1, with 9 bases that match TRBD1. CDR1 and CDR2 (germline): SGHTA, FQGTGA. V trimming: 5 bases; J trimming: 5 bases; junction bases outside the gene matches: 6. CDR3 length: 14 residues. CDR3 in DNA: TGTGCCAGCAGCACCGGACAGGGGTCGACTGAAGCTTTCTTT. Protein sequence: CASSTGQGSTEAFF. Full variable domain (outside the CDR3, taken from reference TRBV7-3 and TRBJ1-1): GAGVSQTPSNKVTEKGKYVELRCDPISGHTALYWYRQSLGQGPEFLIYFQGTGAADDSGLPNDRFFAVRPEGSVSTLKIQRTERGDSAVYLCASSTGQGSTEAFFGQGTRLTVV.

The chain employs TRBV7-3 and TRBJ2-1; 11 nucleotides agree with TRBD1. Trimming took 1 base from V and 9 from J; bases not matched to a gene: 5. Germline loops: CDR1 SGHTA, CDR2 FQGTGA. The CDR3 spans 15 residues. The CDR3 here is CASSLKRTGGGEQFF. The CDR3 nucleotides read TGTGCCAGCAGCTTAAAGCGGACAGGGGGCGGTGAGCAGTTCTTC.

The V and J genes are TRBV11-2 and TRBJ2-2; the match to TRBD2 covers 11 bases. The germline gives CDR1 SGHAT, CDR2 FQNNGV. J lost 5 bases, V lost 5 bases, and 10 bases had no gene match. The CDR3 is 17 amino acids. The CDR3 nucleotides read TGTGCCAGCAGCGCCCGCCTAGCGGGAGGAAAGACCGGGGAGCTGTTTTTT. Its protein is CASSARLAGGKTGELFF.

The CDR3 protein is CASSLEGIGANVLTF. CDR3 nucleotide sequence: TGTGCCAGCAGCTTAGAGGGTATTGGGGCCAACGTCCTGACTTTC. The chain carries TRBV11-2 and TRBJ2-6; D remains ambiguous. The CDR3 runs to 15 residues. Trimming pared 0 bases from V and 3 bases from J, leaving 6 bases between. Per the germline V gene, CDR1 is SGHAT and CDR2 is FQNNGV.

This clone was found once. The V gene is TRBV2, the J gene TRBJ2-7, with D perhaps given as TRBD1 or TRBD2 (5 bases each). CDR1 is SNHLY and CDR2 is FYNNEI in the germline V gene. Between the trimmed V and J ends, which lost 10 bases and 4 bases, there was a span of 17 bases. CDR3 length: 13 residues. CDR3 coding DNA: TGTGCCAAAGGTGGGGGTGTACCGTACGAGCAGTACTTC. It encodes CAKGGGVPYEQYF.

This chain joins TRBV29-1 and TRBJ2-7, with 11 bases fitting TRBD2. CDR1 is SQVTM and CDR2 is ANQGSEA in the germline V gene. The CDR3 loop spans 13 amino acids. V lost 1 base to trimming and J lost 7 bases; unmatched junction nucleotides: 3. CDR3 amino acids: CSVEGLAGREQYF. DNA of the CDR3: TGCAGCGTTGAAGGACTAGCGGGAAGGGAGCAGTACTTC.

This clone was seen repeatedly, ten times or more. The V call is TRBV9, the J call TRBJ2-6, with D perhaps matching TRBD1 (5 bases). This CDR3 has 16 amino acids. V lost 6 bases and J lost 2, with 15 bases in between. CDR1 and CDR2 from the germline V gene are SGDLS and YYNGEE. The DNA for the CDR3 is TGTGCCAGCACCCCCCAGGGAAACGCTGGGGCCAACGTCCTGACTTTC. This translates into CASTPQGNAGANVLTF.

CDR3 sequence (DNA): TGTGCCAGCAGGGAGACCCCCTCAATCGTGACCCAGTACTTC. As protein: CASRETPSIVTQYF. The chain uses TRBV28 and TRBJ2-5; D not resolved. Trimming removed 6 bases at V and 7 bases at J, with 18 bases between. This CDR3 comprises 14 residues. Germline V gene data show CDR1 as MDHEN and CDR2 as SYDVKM.

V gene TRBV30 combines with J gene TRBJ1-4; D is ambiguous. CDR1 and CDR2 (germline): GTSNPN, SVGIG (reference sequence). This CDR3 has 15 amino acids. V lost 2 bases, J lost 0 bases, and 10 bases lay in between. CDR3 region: CAWSNQFATNEKLFF. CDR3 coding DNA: TGTGCCTGGAGTAATCAGTTTGCAACTAATGAAAAACTGTTTTTT. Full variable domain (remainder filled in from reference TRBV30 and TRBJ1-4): SQTIHQWPATLVQPVGSPLSLECTVEGTSNPNLYWYRQAAGRGLQLLFYSVGIGQISSEVPQNLSASRPQDRQFILSSKKLLLSDSGFYLCAWSNQFATNEKLFFGSGTQLSVL.

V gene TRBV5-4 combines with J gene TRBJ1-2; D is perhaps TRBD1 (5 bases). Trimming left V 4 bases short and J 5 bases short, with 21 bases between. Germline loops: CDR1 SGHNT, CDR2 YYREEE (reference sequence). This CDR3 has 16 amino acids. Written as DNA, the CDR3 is TGTGCCAGCAGCGTCGGGGACCGGGTTCGGGCTTATGGCTACACCTTC. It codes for CASSVGDRVRAYGYTF.